One and the same sample provided the 28 T cell receptor beta chains below, sequenced in a study of blood T cell repertoires in COVID-19. Repertoires were generated with immunoSEQ multiplex PCR, while TCRdb's copy carries only in-frame clones and drops some. The table has about 73,000 clones, roughly 70% seen once. Input material: peripheral blood. These receptors originate from a man aged 55 to 70 with acute or convalescent COVID-19.

The chain uses TRBV19 and TRBJ1-1, with 9 bases matching TRBD1. CDR1 and CDR2 (germline): LNHDA, SQIVND (reference sequence). The CDR3 extends over 19 amino acids. Unmatched junction bases numbered 13, after V lost 1 base and J lost 1 base. This CDR3 is CASSIGGVLRGQGNTEAFF. CDR3 coding DNA: TGTGCCAGTAGTATAGGCGGGGTATTACGGGGACAGGGGAACACTGAAGCTTTCTTT.

The table lists this clone with a few counts. The CDR3 spells CASSFGYLLYNEQFF. The CDR3 DNA reads as TGTGCCAGCAGCTTCGGGTATCTGCTTTACAATGAGCAGTTCTTC. The chain is built from TRBV5-6 and TRBJ2-1, with unresolved D. The germline gives CDR1 SGHDT, CDR2 YYEEEE. CDR3 size: 15 residues. V dropped 2 bases and J dropped 4 bases, with 13 bases sitting between them.

The V and J genes are TRBV27 and TRBJ2-1, with 9 bases that match TRBD2. This CDR3 has 17 residues. V dropped 0 bases and J dropped 4; count of bases not matched to a gene: 7. In germline, CDR1 is MNHEY, CDR2 SMNVEV (reference sequence). The CDR3 sequence is CASSLSGGRATYNEQFF. CDR3 nucleotide sequence: TGTGCCAGCAGTTTATCGGGCGGGAGGGCGACATACAATGAGCAGTTCTTC.

V and J are TRBV3-1 (or the pseudogene TRBV3-2) and TRBJ2-2; D unresolved. The CDR3 has 14 residues. Germline V CDR1 and CDR2: LGHDT, YNNKEL (reference sequence). V gave up 4 bases and J gave up 8 bases, with 14 bases separating them. The CDR3 bases are TGTGCCAGCAGCCCAGAGAACTTATGGGGGGAGCTGTTTTTT. Translated, it gives CASSPENLWGELFF.

This chain joins TRBV4-1 and TRBJ1-5, with D tentatively TRBD1 (5 bases). The CDR3 consists of 15 residues. Trimming left V 8 bases short and J 4 bases short, with 18 bases between. Germline-derived CDR1 and CDR2 are MGHRA and YSYEKL. The CDR3 loop reads CASSQTATLNQPQHF. The DNA of the CDR3 is TGCGCCAGCTCGCAGACAGCTACACTGAATCAGCCCCAGCATTTT.

The chain joins TRBV15 to TRBJ2-3; TRBD1 aligns across 10 bases. This CDR3 has 14 residues. The ends lost 10 bases at V and 3 bases at J; junction bases unmatched: 7. Looked up from germline, CDR1 is LNHNV and CDR2 is YYDKDF (reference sequence). CDR3 DNA: TGTGCCATTCGACAGGGGGCGCGAACAGATACGCAGTATTTT. Protein product: CAIRQGARTDTQYF.

The chain recombines TRBV12-5 with TRBJ1-1; weak D call: TRBD1 (5 bases). Per germline, CDR1 LGHNT and CDR2 FRNRAP. The CDR3 runs 15 residues. Trimming stripped 6 bases from V and 5 bases from J, with 19 bases between. CDR3 nucleotide sequence: TGTGCTAGTGGGAGGAGCCAGGGAAGCTATACTGAAGCTTTCTTT. It is translated as CASGRSQGSYTEAFF.

V and J are TRBV18 and TRBJ2-3, with D unclear. Germline lookup yields CDR1 KGHSH and CDR2 LQKENI. Trimming stripped 3 bases from V and 1 base from J, with 8 bases between. This CDR3 region has 14 residues. CDR3 bases: TGTGCCAGCTCACCGACCCAGGGCACAGATACGCAGTATTTT. This codes for CASSPTQGTDTQYF.

This clone was recorded many times. This sequence joins TRBV3-1 (or the pseudogene TRBV3-2) and TRBJ2-2, with D possibly TRBD2 on 6 matching bases. Germline lookup yields CDR1 LGHDT and CDR2 YNNKEL (reference sequence). The CDR3 is 14 residues long. The V end lost 2 bases, the J end lost 7 bases, and 11 bases lay between the germline ends. CDR3: CASSQSSVVGELFF. CDR3 bases: TGTGCCAGCAGCCAATCTAGCGTCGTCGGGGAGCTGTTTTTT.

This chain connects TRBV7-8 to TRBJ1-5, with 7 bases aligning to TRBD1. The CDR3 loop spans 17 amino acids. With V trimmed by 0 bases and J by 4 bases, 9 bases remained unmatched. Per germline, CDR1 SGHVS and CDR2 FQNEAQ. CDR3 DNA: TGTGCCAGCAGCTTAGCCCCGACAGGGTTGGGAAATCAGCCCCAGCATTTT. Protein sequence: CASSLAPTGLGNQPQHF.

The chain couples TRBV4-1 to TRBJ2-1; 12 bases fit TRBD2. V gave up 4 bases and J gave up 3 bases; unmatched junction bases: 1. The V gene's germline CDR1 is MGHRA and CDR2 YSYEKL. CDR3 length: 15 amino acids. The CDR3 DNA reads TGCGCCAGCAGCCTGGGACTAGCGGGCTACAATGAGCAGTTCTTC. Protein product: CASSLGLAGYNEQFF.

This rearrangement joins TRBV27 to TRBJ1-2, with 9 bases fitting TRBD1. Germline V lookup: CDR1 MNHEY, CDR2 SMNVEV (reference sequence). The CDR3 runs 16 residues. V lost 5 bases, J lost 5 bases, and 12 bases stayed unmatched. DNA of the CDR3: TGTGCCAGCAGTCTCTCCGGGACAGGGATCCGGTATGGCTACACCTTC. It codes for CASSLSGTGIRYGYTF.

The chain joins TRBV7-3 to TRBJ2-1; 7 bases map to TRBD1. The V segment lost 5 bases and the J segment 8 bases; nucleotides outside the gene matches: 9. Germline V gene sequence: CDR1 SGHTA, CDR2 FQGTGA. The CDR3 runs 14 residues. The DNA of the CDR3 is TGTGCCAGCAGCGTGGGACAGTGGGGGTATGAGCAGTTCTTC. Encoded protein: CASSVGQWGYEQFF.

The gene calls are TRBV5-4 and TRBJ2-2; possible D gene TRBD2, 6 bases. The CDR3 sequence is 14 residues long. V dropped 1 base and J dropped 6 bases, with 10 bases sitting between them. Germline V gene data show CDR1 as SGHNT and CDR2 as YYREEE (reference sequence). The CDR3 loop is CASSLMGGPGELFF. The CDR3 region has the DNA TGTGCCAGCAGCTTGATGGGGGGACCCGGGGAGCTGTTTTTT.

The chain joins TRBV24-1 to TRBJ1-4, with TRBD1 identical over 10 bases. Germline V gene sequence: CDR1 KGHDR, CDR2 SFDVKD. V dropped 4 bases and J dropped 3; count of bases not matched to a gene: 10. The CDR3 has 18 residues. The CDR3 spells CATSDRTGGLGPNEKLFF. The CDR3, as DNA: TGTGCCACCAGTGACAGGACAGGGGGGCTTGGACCTAATGAAAAACTGTTTTTT.

This clone was seen a handful of times. The V call is TRBV5-4, the J call TRBJ2-6; D is unresolved. The germline V and J ends were trimmed by 2 bases and 0 bases, with 3 bases remaining between them. The V gene's germline CDR1 is SGHNT and CDR2 YYREEE (reference sequence). This CDR3 is 14 amino acids long. The CDR3 loop reads CASSFYSGANVLTF. In DNA, the CDR3 is TGTGCCAGCAGCTTTTACTCTGGGGCCAACGTCCTGACTTTC.

CDR3 region: CASKTGTATERTEAFF. Here the CDR3 DNA reads TGCGCCAGCAAGACCGGGACAGCTACCGAAAGGACTGAAGCTTTCTTT. The J gene is TRBJ1-1, the V gene TRBV10-2; 7 bases map to TRBD1. Looked up from germline, CDR1 is WSHSY and CDR2 is SAAADI. The CDR3 totals 16 residues. V trimming: 7 bases; J trimming: 5 bases; junction bases outside the gene matches: 16.

V is TRBV5-1 and J is TRBJ1-1, with TRBD1 identical over 7 bases. CDR3 size: 13 residues. Trimming cost V 0 bases and J 10 bases; bases outside gene matches: 6. Per the germline V gene, CDR1 is SGHRS and CDR2 is YFSETQ. The CDR3 coding sequence is TGCGCCAGCAGCTTGGATTCGGCAGGGGGAGCTTTCTTT. It yields the protein CASSLDSAGGAFF. Using reference TRBV5-1 and TRBJ1-1 for the parts outside the CDR3, the full variable domain is KAGVTQTPRYLIKTRGQQVTLSCSPISGHRSVSWYQQTPGQGLQFLFEYFSETQRNKGNFPGRFSGRQFSNSRSEMNVSTLELGDSALYLCASSLDSAGGAFFGQGTRLTVV.

The chain joins TRBV21-1 to TRBJ2-1; the DNA was not compared with TRBD1, the D call given in the table. TRBV21-1 corresponds to a pseudogene. The CDR3 runs 16 residues. CDR3 sequence: CASSKEGAHLYNEQFF. As DNA, the CDR3 is TGTGCCAGCAGCAAAGAGGGGGCACACCTATACAATGAGCAGTTCTTC.

This sequence joins TRBV27 and TRBJ2-1; D is perhaps TRBD1 (5 bases). Trimming stripped 3 bases from V and 4 bases from J, with 7 bases between. The CDR3 loop spans 13 amino acids. The germline CDR1 and CDR2 sequences are MNHEY and SMNVEV (reference sequence). This CDR3 reads CASSFNRYNEQFF. CDR3 nucleotide sequence: TGTGCCAGCAGTTTTAACAGGTACAATGAGCAGTTCTTC.

V is TRBV11-3 and J is TRBJ2-1; D may be TRBD2 (5 bases). Per germline, CDR1 SGHNT and CDR2 YENEEA. Trimming removed 3 bases from V and 5 bases from J, with 14 bases in between. This CDR3 has 15 amino acids. Here the CDR3 DNA reads TGTGCCAGCAGCTTGTTTGGTGAGGGCCACAATGAGCAGTTCTTC. It translates to CASSLFGEGHNEQFF.

The chain is built from TRBV5-1 and TRBJ2-5, with a weak D call TRBD1 (6 bases). The germline V and J ends were trimmed by 0 bases and 5 bases, with 14 bases remaining between them. Germline V CDR1 and CDR2: SGHRS, YFSETQ. The CDR3 contains 15 residues. The CDR3 is CASSLDFRGGETQYF. Written as DNA, the CDR3 is TGCGCCAGCAGCTTGGATTTCAGGGGTGGGGAGACCCAGTACTTC.

This sequence joins TRBV3-1 (or the pseudogene TRBV3-2) and TRBJ1-4; TRBD1 aligns across 8 bases. Trimming at V came to 2 bases and at J to 8 bases, leaving 7 bases not matched to a gene. The CDR3 consists of 15 residues. CDR1 and CDR2 (germline): LGHDT, YNNKEL (reference sequence). For the CDR3, the DNA is TGTGCCAGCAGCCAACGAGGACAGGGCATCGAAAAACTGTTTTTT. Amino acids: CASSQRGQGIEKLFF.

V gene TRBV9 combines with J gene TRBJ1-2, with TRBD1 as a possible D gene (5 bases). CDR1 is SGDLS, CDR2 YYNGEE, per germline. CDR3 length equals 16 residues. Deletions cut 4 bases from V and 5 bases from J, with 21 bases between. CDR3 protein: CASSPTLTVLTYGYTF. The CDR3 bases are TGTGCCAGCAGCCCTACCCTGACAGTTTTAACATATGGCTACACCTTC.

This chain connects TRBV28 to TRBJ2-7, with D possibly being TRBD1 (6 bases). The V and J ends lost 5 bases and 7 bases respectively, with 12 bases between them. This CDR3 spans 12 amino acids. CDR1 and CDR2 (germline): MDHEN, SYDVKM. The DNA of the CDR3 is TGTGCCAGCAGTCAACAGGGTGAGGAGCAGTACTTC. As protein: CASSQQGEEQYF. Drawing the rest from reference TRBV28 and TRBJ2-7, the complete variable domain is DVKVTQSSRYLVKRTGEKVFLECVQDMDHENMFWYRQDPGLGLRLIYFSYDVKMKEKGDIPEGYSVSREKKERFSLILESASTNQTSMYLCASSQQGEEQYFGPGTRLTVT.

The rearrangement uses TRBV7-9 and TRBJ2-3; no definite D call. The CDR3 contains 14 residues. V dropped 0 bases and J dropped 0 bases, with 4 bases sitting between them. Germline CDR1 and CDR2: SEHNR and FQNEAQ (reference sequence). Here the CDR3 reads CASSLARSTDTQYF. In nucleotides, the CDR3 is TGTGCCAGCAGCTTAGCGAGAAGCACAGATACGCAGTATTTT.

J is TRBJ1-4 and V is TRBV12-3 or TRBV12-4, with D uncertain. V shed 6 bases and J shed 8 bases, with 7 bases lying between them. The CDR3 covers 11 residues. CDR3 in DNA: TGTGCCAGCAGCGCGGGGGAAAAACTGTTTTTT. It encodes CASSAGEKLFF.

This clone has only a few counts. V gene TRBV6-7 combines with J gene TRBJ2-7, with TRBD2 matching 10 bases. TRBV6-7 is sorted into the ORF group, with uncertain function. Trimming at V came to 6 bases and at J to 4 bases, leaving 3 bases not matched to a gene. This CDR3 has 13 amino acids. Written as DNA, the CDR3 is TGTGCCAGCAGCCTAGCGGGAGATTACGAGCAGTACTTC. This encodes CASSLAGDYEQYF.